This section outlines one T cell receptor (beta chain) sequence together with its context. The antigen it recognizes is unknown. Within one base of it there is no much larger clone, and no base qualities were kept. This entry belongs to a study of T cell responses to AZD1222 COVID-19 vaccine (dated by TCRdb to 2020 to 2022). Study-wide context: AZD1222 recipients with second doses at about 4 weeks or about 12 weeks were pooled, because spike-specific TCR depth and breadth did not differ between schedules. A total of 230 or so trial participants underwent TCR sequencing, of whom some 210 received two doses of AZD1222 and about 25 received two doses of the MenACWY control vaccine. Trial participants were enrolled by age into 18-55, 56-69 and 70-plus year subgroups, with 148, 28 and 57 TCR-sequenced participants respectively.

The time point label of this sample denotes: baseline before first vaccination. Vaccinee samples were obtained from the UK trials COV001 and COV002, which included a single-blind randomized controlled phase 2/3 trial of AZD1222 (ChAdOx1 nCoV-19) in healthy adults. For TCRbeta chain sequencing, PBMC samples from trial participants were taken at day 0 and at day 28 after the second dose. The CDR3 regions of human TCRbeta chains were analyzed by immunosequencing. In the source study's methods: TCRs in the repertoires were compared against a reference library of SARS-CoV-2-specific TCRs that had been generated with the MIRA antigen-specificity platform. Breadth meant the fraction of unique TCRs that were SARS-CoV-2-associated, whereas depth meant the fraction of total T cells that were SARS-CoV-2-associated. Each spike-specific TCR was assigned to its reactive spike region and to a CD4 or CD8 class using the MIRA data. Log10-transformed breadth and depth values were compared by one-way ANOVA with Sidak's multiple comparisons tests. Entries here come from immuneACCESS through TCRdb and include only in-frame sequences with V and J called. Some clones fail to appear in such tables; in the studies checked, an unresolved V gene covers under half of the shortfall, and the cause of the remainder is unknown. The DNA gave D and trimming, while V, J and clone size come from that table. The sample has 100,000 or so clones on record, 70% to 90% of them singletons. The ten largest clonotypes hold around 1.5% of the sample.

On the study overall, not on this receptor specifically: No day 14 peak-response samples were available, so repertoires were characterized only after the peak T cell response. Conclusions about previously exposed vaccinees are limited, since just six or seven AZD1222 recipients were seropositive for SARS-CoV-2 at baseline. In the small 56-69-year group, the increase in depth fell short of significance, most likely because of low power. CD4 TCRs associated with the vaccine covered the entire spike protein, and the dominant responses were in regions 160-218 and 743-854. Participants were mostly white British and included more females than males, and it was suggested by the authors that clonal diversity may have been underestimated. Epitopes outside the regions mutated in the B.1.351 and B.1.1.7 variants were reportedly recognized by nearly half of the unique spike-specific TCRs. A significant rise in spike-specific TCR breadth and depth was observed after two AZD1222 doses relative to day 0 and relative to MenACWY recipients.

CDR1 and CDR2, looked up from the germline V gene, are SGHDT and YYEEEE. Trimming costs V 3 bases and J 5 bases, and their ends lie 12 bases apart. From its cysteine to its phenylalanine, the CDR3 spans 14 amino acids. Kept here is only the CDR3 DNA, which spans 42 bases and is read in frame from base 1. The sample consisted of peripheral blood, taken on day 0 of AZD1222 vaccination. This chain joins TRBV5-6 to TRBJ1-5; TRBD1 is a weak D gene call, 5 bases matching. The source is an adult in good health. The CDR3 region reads CASSSITGDQPQHF. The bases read TGTGCCAGCAGCTCCATCACGGGGGATCAGCCCCAGCATTTT.